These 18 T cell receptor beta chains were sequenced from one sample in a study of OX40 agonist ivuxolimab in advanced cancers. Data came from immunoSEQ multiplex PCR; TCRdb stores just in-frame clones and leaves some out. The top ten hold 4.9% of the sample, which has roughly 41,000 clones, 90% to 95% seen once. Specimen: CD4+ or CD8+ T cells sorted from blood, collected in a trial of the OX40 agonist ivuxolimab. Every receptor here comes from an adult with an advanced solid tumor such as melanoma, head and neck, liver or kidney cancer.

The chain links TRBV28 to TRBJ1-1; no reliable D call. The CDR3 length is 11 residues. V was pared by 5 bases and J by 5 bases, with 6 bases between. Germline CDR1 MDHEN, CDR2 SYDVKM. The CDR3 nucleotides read TGTGCCAGCAGTAAAGGGACTGAAGCTTTCTTT. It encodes CASSKGTEAFF.

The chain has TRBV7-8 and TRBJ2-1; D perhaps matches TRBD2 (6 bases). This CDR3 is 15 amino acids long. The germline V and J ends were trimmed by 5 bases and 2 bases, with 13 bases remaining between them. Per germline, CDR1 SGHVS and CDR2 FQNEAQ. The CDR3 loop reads CASSPTRGTYNEQFF. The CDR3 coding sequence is TGTGCCAGCAGCCCAACCCGGGGGACCTACAATGAGCAGTTCTTC.

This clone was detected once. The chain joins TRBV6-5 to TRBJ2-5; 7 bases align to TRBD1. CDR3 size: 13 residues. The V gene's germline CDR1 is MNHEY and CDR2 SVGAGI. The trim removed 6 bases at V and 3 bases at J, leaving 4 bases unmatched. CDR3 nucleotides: TGTGCCAGCAGATTTCAGGGGGAAGAGACCCAGTACTTC. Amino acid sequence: CASRFQGEETQYF.

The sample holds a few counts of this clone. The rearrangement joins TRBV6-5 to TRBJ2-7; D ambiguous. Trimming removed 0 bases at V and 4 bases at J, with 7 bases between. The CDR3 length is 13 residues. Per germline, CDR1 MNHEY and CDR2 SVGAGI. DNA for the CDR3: TGTGCCAGCAGTTACTCGACCCGGTACGAGCAGTACTTC. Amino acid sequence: CASSYSTRYEQYF.

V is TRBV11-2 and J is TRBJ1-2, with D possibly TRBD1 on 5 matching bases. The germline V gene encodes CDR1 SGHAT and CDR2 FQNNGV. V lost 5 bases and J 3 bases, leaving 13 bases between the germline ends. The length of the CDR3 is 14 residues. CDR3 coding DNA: TGTGCCAGCAGCCCCTTCGGGGCCGACTATGGCTACACCTTC. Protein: CASSPFGADYGYTF.

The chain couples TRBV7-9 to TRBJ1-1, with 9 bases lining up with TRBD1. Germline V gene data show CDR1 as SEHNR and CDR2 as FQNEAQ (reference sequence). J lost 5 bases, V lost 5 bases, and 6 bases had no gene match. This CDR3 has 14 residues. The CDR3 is CASSLGQGRTEAFF. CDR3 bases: TGTGCCAGCAGCCTAGGACAGGGGAGGACTGAAGCTTTCTTT.

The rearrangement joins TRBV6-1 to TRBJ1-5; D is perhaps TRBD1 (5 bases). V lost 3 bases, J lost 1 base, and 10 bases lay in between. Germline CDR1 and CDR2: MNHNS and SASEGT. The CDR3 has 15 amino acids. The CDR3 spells CASSEQGPSNQPQHF. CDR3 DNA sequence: TGTGCCAGCAGTGAGCAGGGTCCCAGCAATCAGCCCCAGCATTTT.

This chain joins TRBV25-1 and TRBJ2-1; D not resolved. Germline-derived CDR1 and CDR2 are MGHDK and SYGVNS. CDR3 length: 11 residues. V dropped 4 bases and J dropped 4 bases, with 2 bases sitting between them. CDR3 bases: TGTGCCAGCAGTGTGTACAATGAGCAGTTCTTC. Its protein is CASSVYNEQFF.

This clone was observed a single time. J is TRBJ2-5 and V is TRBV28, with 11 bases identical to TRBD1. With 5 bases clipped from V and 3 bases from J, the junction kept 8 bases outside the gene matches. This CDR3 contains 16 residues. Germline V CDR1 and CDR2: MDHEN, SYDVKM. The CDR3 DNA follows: TGTGCCAGCAGTGCAGCCGGGACAGGGGGAGAAGAGACCCAGTACTTC. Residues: CASSAAGTGGEETQYF. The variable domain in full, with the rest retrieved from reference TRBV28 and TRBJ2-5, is DVKVTQSSRYLVKRTGEKVFLECVQDMDHENMFWYRQDPGLGLRLIYFSYDVKMKEKGDIPEGYSVSREKKERFSLILESASTNQTSMYLCASSAAGTGGEETQYFGPGTRLLVL.

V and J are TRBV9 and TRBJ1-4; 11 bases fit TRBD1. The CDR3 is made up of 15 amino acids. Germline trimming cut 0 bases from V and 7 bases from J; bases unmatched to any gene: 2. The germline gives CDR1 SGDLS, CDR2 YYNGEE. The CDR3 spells CASSVGGTGGEKLFF. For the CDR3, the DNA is TGTGCCAGCAGCGTAGGTGGGACAGGGGGTGAAAAACTGTTTTTT. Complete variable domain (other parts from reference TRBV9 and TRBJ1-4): DSGVTQTPKHLITATGQRVTLRCSPRSGDLSVYWYQQSLDQGLQFLIQYYNGEERAKGNILERFSAQQFPDLHSELNLSSLELGDSALYFCASSVGGTGGEKLFFGSGTQLSVL.

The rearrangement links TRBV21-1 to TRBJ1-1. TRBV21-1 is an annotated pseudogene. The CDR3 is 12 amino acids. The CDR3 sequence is CASSKRVGEAFF. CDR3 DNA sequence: TGTGCCAGCAGCAAGCGAGTAGGTGAAGCTTTCTTT.

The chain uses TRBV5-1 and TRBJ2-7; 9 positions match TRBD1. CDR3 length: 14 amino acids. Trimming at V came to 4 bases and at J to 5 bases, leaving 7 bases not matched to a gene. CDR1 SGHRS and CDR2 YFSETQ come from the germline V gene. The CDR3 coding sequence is TGCGCCAGCAGCCTGGGACAGGGTTTAAACGAGCAGTACTTC. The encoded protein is CASSLGQGLNEQYF.

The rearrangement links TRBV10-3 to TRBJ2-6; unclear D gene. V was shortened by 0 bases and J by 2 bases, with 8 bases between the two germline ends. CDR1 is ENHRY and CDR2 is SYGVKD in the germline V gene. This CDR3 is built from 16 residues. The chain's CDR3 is CAISESIGPGANVLTF. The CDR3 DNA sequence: TGTGCCATCAGTGAGTCGATCGGGCCTGGGGCCAACGTCCTGACTTTC.

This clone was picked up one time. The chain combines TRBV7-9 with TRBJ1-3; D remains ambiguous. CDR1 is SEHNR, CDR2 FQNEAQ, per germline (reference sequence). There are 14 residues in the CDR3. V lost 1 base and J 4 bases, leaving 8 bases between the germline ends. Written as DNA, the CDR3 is TGTGCCAGCAGCTTAGTGGGCGACGGAAACACCATATATTTT. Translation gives CASSLVGDGNTIYF. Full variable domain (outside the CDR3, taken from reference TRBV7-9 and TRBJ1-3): DTGVSQNPRHKITKRGQNVTFRCDPISEHNRLYWYRQTLGQGPEFLTYFQNEAQLEKSRLLSDRFSAERPKGSFSTLEIQRTEQGDSAMYLCASSLVGDGNTIYFGEGSWLTVV.

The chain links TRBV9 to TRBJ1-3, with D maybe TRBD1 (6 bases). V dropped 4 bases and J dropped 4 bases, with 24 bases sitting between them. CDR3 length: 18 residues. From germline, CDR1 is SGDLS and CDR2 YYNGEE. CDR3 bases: TGTGCCAGCAGCTCGCTAGGGGGGACCGGGCTCTCAGGAAACACCATATATTTT. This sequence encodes CASSSLGGTGLSGNTIYF. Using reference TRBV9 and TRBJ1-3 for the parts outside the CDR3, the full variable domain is DSGVTQTPKHLITATGQRVTLRCSPRSGDLSVYWYQQSLDQGLQFLIQYYNGEERAKGNILERFSAQQFPDLHSELNLSSLELGDSALYFCASSSLGGTGLSGNTIYFGEGSWLTVV.

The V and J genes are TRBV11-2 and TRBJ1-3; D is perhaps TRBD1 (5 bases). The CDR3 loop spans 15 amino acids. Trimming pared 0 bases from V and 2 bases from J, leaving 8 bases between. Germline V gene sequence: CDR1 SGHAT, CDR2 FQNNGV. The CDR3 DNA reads TGTGCCAGCAGCTTAGAAGGCAGGGCTGGAAACACCATATATTTT. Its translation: CASSLEGRAGNTIYF.

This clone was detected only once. CDR3 loop: CASSLAFLTSPENTGELFF. The CDR3, as DNA: TGTGCCAGCAGCTTAGCGTTTTTGACTTCCCCAGAGAACACCGGGGAGCTGTTTTTT. V is TRBV7-9 and J is TRBJ2-2, with D hard to call. The CDR3 covers 19 residues. The V end lost 0 bases, the J end lost 1 base, and 18 bases lay between the germline ends. Germline V gene sequence: CDR1 SEHNR, CDR2 FQNEAQ (reference sequence). The full variable domain, in which reference TRBV7-9 and TRBJ2-2 provide the parts outside the CDR3, is DTGVSQNPRHKITKRGQNVTFRCDPISEHNRLYWYRQTLGQGPEFLTYFQNEAQLEKSRLLSDRFSAERPKGSFSTLEIQRTEQGDSAMYLCASSLAFLTSPENTGELFFGEGSRLTVL.

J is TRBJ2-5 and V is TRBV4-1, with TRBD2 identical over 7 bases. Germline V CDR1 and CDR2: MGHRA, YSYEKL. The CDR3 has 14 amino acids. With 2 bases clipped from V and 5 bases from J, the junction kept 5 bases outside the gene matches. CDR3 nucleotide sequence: TGCGCCAGCAGCCAAACCCAGGGAGGGGAGACCCAGTACTTC. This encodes CASSQTQGGETQYF.